These 14 T cell receptor beta chains originate from one sample sequenced in a study of cytomegalovirus exposure and HLA in healthy donors. The PCR contained 60 Vbeta and 13 Jbeta primers. Clones were read by immunoSEQ multiplex PCR, and TCRdb kept only the in-frame ones, dropping some. The sample holds around 190,000 clones, 65% to 85% seen once. Input material: PBMCs. The receptor set was obtained from a woman in her 30s in good health and CMV-seronegative.

CDR3 sequence (DNA): TGTGCCAGCAGCTTTAATACGGGACTAGCGGGGGGACACAAGTACTTC. This codes for CASSFNTGLAGGHKYF. This sequence joins TRBV7-2 and TRBJ2-5; 15 bases agree with TRBD2. Germline CDR1 SGHTA, CDR2 FQGNSA. J was trimmed by 12 bases and V by 3 bases; bases with no gene match: 11. The CDR3 length is 16 residues.

V is TRBV6-5 and J is TRBJ1-2; the D gene is possibly TRBD1 (5 bases). CDR1 is MNHEY and CDR2 is SVGAGI in the germline V gene. The CDR3 has 14 residues. Trimming removed 2 bases at V and 4 bases at J, with 11 bases between. The CDR3 loop reads CASSYTDDSYGYTF. The CDR3 DNA reads as TGTGCCAGCAGTTACACCGACGACAGCTATGGCTACACCTTC.

This clone was recorded only once. The chain employs TRBV19 and TRBJ2-5; 8 bases are shared with TRBD1. CDR1 and CDR2 (germline): LNHDA, SQIVND (reference sequence). The CDR3 runs to 19 residues. The V segment lost 6 bases and the J segment 2 bases; nucleotides outside the gene matches: 20. CDR3 amino acids: CASRPGPWDRLEPQETQYF. Here the CDR3 DNA reads TGTGCCAGTAGACCCGGACCTTGGGACAGGCTAGAGCCTCAAGAGACCCAGTACTTC.

This clone was counted a few times. J is TRBJ2-3 and V is TRBV10-3; 13 nucleotides align to TRBD2. The ends lost 7 bases at V and 3 bases at J; junction bases unmatched: 4. The germline V gene encodes CDR1 ENHRY and CDR2 SYGVKD. This CDR3 is built from 15 residues. The CDR3 loop reads CAINRLAGGTDTQYF. As DNA, the CDR3 is TGTGCCATCAACCGACTAGCGGGAGGAACAGATACGCAGTATTTT.

The chain uses TRBV5-1 and TRBJ2-2; possible D gene TRBD2, 5 bases. This CDR3 spans 14 amino acids. Germline CDR1 and CDR2: SGHRS and YFSETQ. The V and J ends lost 5 bases and 4 bases respectively, with 12 bases between them. CDR3 in DNA: TGCGCCAGCAGATGGGGTAGCGCCACCGGGGAGCTGTTTTTT. Residues: CASRWGSATGELFF.

This chain joins TRBV6-1 and TRBJ2-2; 8 bases are a match to TRBD1. The germline V gene encodes CDR1 MNHNS and CDR2 SASEGT. The CDR3 totals 13 residues. V was clipped by 5 bases and J by 8 bases; unmatched bases: 4. CDR3 nucleotide sequence: TGTGCCAGCAGTTCAGACAGGGGTGGGGAGCTGTTTTTT. It specifies CASSSDRGGELFF.

CDR3 in amino acids: CASSQIDRWVGEQYF. The CDR3 DNA follows: TGTGCCAGCAGCCAAATCGACAGGTGGGTCGGCGAGCAGTACTTC. The rearrangement uses TRBV14 and TRBJ2-7; D is perhaps TRBD1 (6 bases). V was trimmed by 2 bases and J by 6 bases, leaving 17 bases between them. The germline gives CDR1 SGHDN, CDR2 FVKESK. The CDR3 is 15 amino acids.

The chain is built from TRBV11-2 and TRBJ2-2, with 7 bases aligning to TRBD1. The CDR3 runs to 13 residues. Trimming at V came to 8 bases and at J to 7 bases, leaving 7 bases not matched to a gene. The germline CDR1 and CDR2 sequences are SGHAT and FQNNGV. CDR3 DNA sequence: TGTGCCAGCCGTGTTAGGGGGCTCGGGGAGCTGTTTTTT. Its translation: CASRVRGLGELFF. Full variable domain (rest looked up from reference TRBV11-2 and TRBJ2-2): EAGVAQSPRYKIIEKRQSVAFWCNPISGHATLYWYQQILGQGPKLLIQFQNNGVVDDSQLPKDRFSAERLKGVDSTLKIQPAKLEDSAVYLCASRVRGLGELFFGEGSRLTVL.

The V and J genes are TRBV5-5 and TRBJ1-1; the D is unclear. This CDR3 region has 12 residues. The V gene's germline CDR1 is SGHKS and CDR2 YYEKEE (reference sequence). Trimming shortened V by 4 bases and J by 4 bases, and 8 bases separated the two germline ends. The CDR3, as DNA: TGTGCCAGCAGCCCTATTAGCACTGAAGCTTTCTTT. Protein sequence: CASSPISTEAFF.

This clone has a handful of counts. The chain couples TRBV12-5 to TRBJ2-7, with a possible D match to TRBD1 (6 bases). From germline, CDR1 is LGHNT and CDR2 FRNRAP. The CDR3 contains 18 residues. Trimming removed 2 bases from V and 3 bases from J, with 23 bases in between. CDR3 in DNA: TGTGCTAGTGGTTTGCCCCGTTGGACAGTCGGACTTATCTACGAGCAGTACTTC. It encodes CASGLPRWTVGLIYEQYF.

The chain employs TRBV27 and TRBJ2-3; a weak D match, TRBD2 (6 bases). The CDR3 covers 16 residues. The ends were cut back, 5 bases at V and 2 bases at J, with 17 bases in the middle. Germline loops: CDR1 MNHEY, CDR2 SMNVEV (reference sequence). CDR3 loop: CASSRPSGLNTDTQYF. Here the CDR3 DNA reads TGTGCCAGCAGTCGCCCATCGGGACTCAACACAGATACGCAGTATTTT.

The DNA for the CDR3 is TGCGCCAGCAGCGTGGCCGGGAGCTCCTACGAGCAGTACTTC. This encodes CASSVAGSSYEQYF. The gene calls are TRBV5-1 and TRBJ2-7; tentatively, D is TRBD2 (6 bases). The germline V gene encodes CDR1 SGHRS and CDR2 YFSETQ. The CDR3 loop spans 14 amino acids. V lost 4 bases and J 0 bases, leaving 11 bases between the germline ends. The complete variable domain, with remaining parts taken from reference TRBV5-1 and TRBJ2-7, reads KAGVTQTPRYLIKTRGQQVTLSCSPISGHRSVSWYQQTPGQGLQFLFEYFSETQRNKGNFPGRFSGRQFSNSRSEMNVSTLELGDSALYLCASSVAGSSYEQYFGPGTRLTVT.

The rearrangement uses TRBV5-4 and TRBJ2-7; perhaps TRBD2 as D (6 bases). Germline CDR1 and CDR2: SGHNT and YYREEE (reference sequence). The CDR3 runs 13 residues. V was shortened by 4 bases and J by 4 bases, with 12 bases between the two germline ends. This chain's CDR3 is CASSNGLLYEQYF. The CDR3, as DNA: TGTGCCAGCAGCAACGGACTATTATACGAGCAGTACTTC.

Details on this clone: A junction end diverges from the germline sequence, so it may reflect a read error. This rearrangement joins TRBV7-6 to TRBJ1-2, with a possible D match to TRBD1 (6 bases). CDR3 length: 17 amino acids. Germline V gene data show CDR1 as SGHVS and CDR2 as FNYEAQ. The CDR3 nucleotides are TGTGCCAGCAGCACCGGGACACCTACAATTGGGGACTATGCCTACACCTTC. It specifies CASSTGTPTIGDYAYTF. The entire variable domain, with the rest obtained from reference TRBV7-6 and TRBJ1-2, is as follows: GAGVSQSPRYKVTKRGQDVALRCDPISGHVSLYWYRQALGQGPEFLTYFNYEAQQDKSGLPNDRFSAERPEGSISTLTIQRTEQRDSAMYRCASSTGTPTIGDYAYTFGSGTRLTVV.